This T cell receptor beta chain was documented in a study of blood T cells in healthy people across ages. Turning to the study itself: Template switching captured about one barcoded beta molecule per two T cells.

The trim removed 3 bases at V and 7 bases at J, leaving 3 bases unmatched. The CDR3 has 15 amino acids. Isolated per sample were at least 6 million PBMCs. With a J-beta primer mix and a sample-barcoded 5' primer, a second PCR ran about 7 to 12 cycles. Every sample returned 3 million or more CDR3-containing paired-end reads. Each CDR3 protein is one row after TCRdb ran MiXCR on the 5' RACE reads. This sample has approximately 780,000 distinct CDR3 sequences, with roughly 24% found just once. The sample was also linked to a second study, of T cells of mothers and their children.

This clonotype was sampled from a boy under 18 in good health. The sequenced sample consisted of blood. V gene TRBV12-3 or TRBV12-4 combines with J gene TRBJ2-1; 13 bases are shared with TRBD2. The CDR3 spells CASSFVLAGGNEQFF. In nucleotides, the CDR3 is TGTGCCAGCAGTTTCGTACTAGCGGGGGGGAATGAGCAGTTCTTC.